This TCR beta chain was observed in a study of T cells in Graves' hyperthyroidism and ophthalmopathy. Researchers amplified the TCR beta CDR3 regions from RNA transcripts. First-round RT-PCR with HTBI primers amplified the TCR CDR3 region. TCRdb re-derived calls from the multiplex PCR reads in MiXCR, one entry per CDR3 protein. The repertoire holds 450,000 to 700,000 distinct CDR3 sequences, with around 46% as singletons. This TCR was sampled from an adult woman with Graves' disease, either hyperthyroidism or ophthalmopathy (not recorded which). Material for sequencing was peripheral blood or thyroid tissue (not recorded which).

The CDR3 reads CATSDPGPNQPQHF. The CDR3 bases are TGTGCCACCAGTGACCCCGGGCCTAATCAGCCCCAGCATTTT. The chain has TRBV24-1 and TRBJ1-5; no clear D. V lost 4 bases, J lost 4 bases, and 10 bases lay in between. Germline V CDR1 and CDR2: KGHDR, SFDVKD. The CDR3 is made up of 14 amino acids.